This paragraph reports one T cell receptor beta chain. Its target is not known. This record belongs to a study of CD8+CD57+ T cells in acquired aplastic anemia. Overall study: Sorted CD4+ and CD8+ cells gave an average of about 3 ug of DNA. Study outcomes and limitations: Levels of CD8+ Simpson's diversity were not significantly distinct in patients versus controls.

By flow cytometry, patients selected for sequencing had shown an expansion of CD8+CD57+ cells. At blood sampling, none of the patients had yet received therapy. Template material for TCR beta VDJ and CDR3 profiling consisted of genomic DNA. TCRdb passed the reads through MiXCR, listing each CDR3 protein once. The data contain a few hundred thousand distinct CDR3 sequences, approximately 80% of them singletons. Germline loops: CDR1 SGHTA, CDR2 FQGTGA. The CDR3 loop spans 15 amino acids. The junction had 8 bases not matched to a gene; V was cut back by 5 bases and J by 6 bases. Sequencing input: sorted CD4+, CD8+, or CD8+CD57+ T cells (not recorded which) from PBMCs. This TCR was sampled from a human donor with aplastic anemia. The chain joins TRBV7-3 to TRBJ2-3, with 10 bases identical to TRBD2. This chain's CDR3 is CASSLSGGAIDTQYF. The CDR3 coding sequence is TGTGCCAGCAGCCTCAGCGGGGGGGCGATTGATACGCAGTATTTT. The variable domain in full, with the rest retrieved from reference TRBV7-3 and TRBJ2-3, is GAGVSQTPSNKVTEKGKYVELRCDPISGHTALYWYRQSLGQGPEFLIYFQGTGAADDSGLPNDRFFAVRPEGSVSTLKIQRTERGDSAVYLCASSLSGGAIDTQYFGPGTRLTVL.